This T cell receptor (beta chain) stems from a study of shared clonotypes between healthy human individuals. Regarding the study as a whole: In several donors, around 5% of naive CD4 clonotypes appeared in common.

Approximately 30,000 T cell genomes (roughly 0.2 ug DNA) went into each sorted-subset replicate. Assay: immunoSEQ multiplex PCR; the TCRdb copy retains only in-frame clones and omits some. The sample yields millions of clones, approximately 95% seen once. Naive CD8 cells were CD45RO-negative, positively selected for CCR7, excluding terminally differentiated effector memory CD45RA+ cells. Remarks on this clone: The antigen is undetermined.

V was cut by 2 bases and J by 6 bases, with 18 bases left in between. The CDR3 length is 16 residues. Germline V gene data show CDR1 as MNHNS and CDR2 as SASEGT. Specimen: naive CD8+ T cells sorted from blood. The chain carries TRBV6-1 and TRBJ2-3; D tentatively reads TRBD1 or TRBD2 (6 bases each). This clonotype was sampled from a man younger than 35 in good health. The CDR3 region is CASSESLGGLSDTQYF. CDR3 DNA sequence: TGTGCCAGCAGTGAAAGTTTGGGGGGCCTCAGTGATACGCAGTATTTT.